The 18 T cell receptor beta chains below all came from one sample that was sequenced in a study of blood T cell repertoires in COVID-19. Sequencing used immunoSEQ multiplex PCR; TCRdb keeps in-frame clones, though not all of them. The table shows some 140,000 clones, with around 85% occurring only once. Sequencing input: peripheral blood. Every receptor here comes from a woman at least 80 years old with acute or convalescent COVID-19.

V and J are TRBV2 and TRBJ1-5; possibly TRBD1 for D (5 bases). The V end was cut by 3 bases, the J end by 5 bases, with 14 bases between. The CDR3 totals 15 residues. In germline, CDR1 is SNHLY, CDR2 FYNNEI. The CDR3 protein is CASSDSQGGHQPQHF. The CDR3 DNA follows: TGTGCCAGCAGTGATTCGCAGGGTGGCCATCAGCCCCAGCATTTT.

This chain uses TRBV18 with TRBJ1-2; D is perhaps TRBD1 (6 bases). This CDR3 is 14 amino acids long. V dropped 3 bases and J dropped 4 bases, with 12 bases sitting between them. CDR1 KGHSH and CDR2 LQKENI come from the germline V gene. The CDR3 nucleotides read TGTGCCAGCTCACCCACGGGGGGCTCCTATGGCTACACCTTC. Protein sequence: CASSPTGGSYGYTF.

V gene TRBV5-1 combines with J gene TRBJ2-5; TRBD2 might be the D (6 bases). The CDR3 has 14 residues. The V and J ends lost 2 bases and 5 bases respectively, with 13 bases between them. From germline, CDR1 is SGHRS and CDR2 YFSETQ. CDR3 loop: CASSFGGGSETQYF. CDR3 nucleotide sequence: TGCGCCAGCAGCTTCGGTGGGGGGAGCGAGACCCAGTACTTC.

This clone was seen once. This chain joins TRBV30 and TRBJ1-2, with a possible D match to TRBD1 (6 bases). With 5 bases removed from V and 9 bases from J, the gap between germline ends came to 19 bases. The germline V gene encodes CDR1 GTSNPN and CDR2 SVGIG (reference sequence). The CDR3 is made up of 13 amino acids. CDR3: CAWGGSQGSSYTF. CDR3 bases: TGTGCCTGGGGAGGGAGTCAGGGGTCGAGCTACACCTTC.

This rearrangement joins TRBV19 to TRBJ1-2, with D maybe TRBD1 (6 bases). Looked up from germline, CDR1 is LNHDA and CDR2 is SQIVND (reference sequence). This CDR3 comprises 14 residues. V gave up 5 bases and J gave up 0 bases, with 10 bases separating them. CDR3 bases: TGTGCCAGTAGTCCCGGGACATCTAACTATGGCTACACCTTC. Translated, it gives CASSPGTSNYGYTF.

The V call is TRBV21-1, the J call TRBJ2-5; the table's D call of TRBD1 was not tested on the DNA. TRBV21-1 counts as a pseudogene. This CDR3 is built from 16 residues. The CDR3 loop is CASSNIPGTGVETQYF. Here the CDR3 DNA reads TGTGCCAGCAGCAATATCCCCGGGACAGGGGTAGAGACCCAGTACTTC.

V and J are TRBV27 and TRBJ1-1; a weak D match, TRBD1 (5 bases). Per the germline V gene, CDR1 is MNHEY and CDR2 is SMNVEV (reference sequence). CDR3 length: 13 residues. The V end lost 0 bases, the J end lost 3 bases, and 5 bases lay between the germline ends. This chain's CDR3 is CASSLSGHTEAFF. Written as DNA, the CDR3 is TGTGCCAGCAGTTTATCGGGGCACACTGAAGCTTTCTTT.

V gene TRBV5-1 combines with J gene TRBJ2-1, with D possibly being TRBD1 (6 bases). The CDR3 is 14 residues long. The germline V gene encodes CDR1 SGHRS and CDR2 YFSETQ. The V end lost 3 bases, the J end lost 7 bases, and 14 bases lay between the germline ends. CDR3 in DNA: TGCGCCAGCAGCTGGACAGCGACGGAGAATGAGCAGTTCTTC. Translating it yields CASSWTATENEQFF.

The chain is built from TRBV7-9 and TRBJ1-4; D perhaps matches TRBD1 (6 bases). The CDR3 is made up of 13 amino acids. CDR1 is SEHNR and CDR2 is FQNEAQ in the germline V gene (reference sequence). Trimming left V 5 bases short and J 8 bases short, with 12 bases between. Here the CDR3 reads CASSPGEREKLFF. The CDR3 DNA is TGTGCCAGCAGCCCAGGGGAGAGGGAAAAACTGTTTTTT.

CDR3 region: CATSSSGMRLYEQYF. CDR3 nucleotides: TGTGCCACCAGCAGTAGCGGTATGAGACTTTACGAGCAGTACTTC. The chain is built from TRBV15 and TRBJ2-7, with D perhaps TRBD2 (6 bases). CDR3 length: 15 residues. CDR1 and CDR2 from the germline V gene are LNHNV and YYDKDF (reference sequence). V was clipped by 3 bases and J by 4 bases, with 16 bases between them.

This chain connects TRBV11-2 to TRBJ1-1; 7 bases match TRBD1. J gave up 4 bases and V 2 bases, and 7 bases lay outside the gene matches. This CDR3 is built from 15 residues. Germline-derived CDR1 and CDR2 are SGHAT and FQNNGV. This CDR3 is CASSLNPRQGTEAFF. The CDR3 nucleotides read TGTGCCAGCAGCTTAAACCCAAGACAGGGCACTGAAGCTTTCTTT.

The V gene is TRBV30, the J gene TRBJ1-3, with 8 nucleotides matching TRBD1. CDR3 size: 14 residues. Trimming at V came to 2 bases and at J to 1 base, leaving 1 base not matched to a gene. The germline V gene encodes CDR1 GTSNPN and CDR2 SVGIG (reference sequence). CDR3 amino acids: CAWSTGGSGNTIYF. The CDR3 nucleotides read TGTGCCTGGAGTACAGGGGGATCTGGAAACACCATATATTTT.

This clone appeared a single time. This chain links TRBV6-2 or TRBV6-3 with TRBJ1-5, with a possible D match to TRBD1 (5 bases). Germline CDR1 reads MNHEY; CDR2 reads SVGEGT. The CDR3 is 13 amino acids. The ends were cut back, 3 bases at V and 7 bases at J, with 10 bases in the middle. CDR3 bases: TGTGCCAGCAGTTATAGGGGTTTCCAGCCCCAGCATTTT. Translation gives CASSYRGFQPQHF.

The chain uses TRBV11-2 and TRBJ2-7; no definite D call. The CDR3 extends over 14 amino acids. The germline CDR1 and CDR2 sequences are SGHAT and FQNNGV. V lost 2 bases to trimming and J lost 0 bases, with 8 bases between them. The CDR3: CASSLMAVSYEQYF. As DNA, the CDR3 is TGTGCCAGCAGCTTAATGGCAGTCTCCTACGAGCAGTACTTC.

V and J are TRBV19 and TRBJ1-5; 8 bases agree with TRBD1. Trimming took 5 bases from V and 2 from J; bases not matched to a gene: 8. This CDR3 contains 16 residues. From germline, CDR1 is LNHDA and CDR2 SQIVND (reference sequence). CDR3 in DNA: TGTGCCAGTAGTGGCAGGGGGCATGGGGGCAATCAGCCCCAGCATTTT. Translating it yields CASSGRGHGGNQPQHF.

The V and J genes are TRBV7-8 and TRBJ2-7; possible D gene TRBD2, 5 bases. Germline values: CDR1 SGHVS, CDR2 FQNEAQ. This CDR3 spans 14 amino acids. With 5 bases removed from V and 7 bases from J, the gap between germline ends came to 18 bases. For the CDR3, the DNA is TGTGCCAGCAGCCCCTTCTCGGGATTAGAAGAGCAGTACTTC. The encoded protein is CASSPFSGLEEQYF.

This clone was detected once. The J gene is TRBJ2-7, the V gene TRBV5-6; 10 positions agree with TRBD1. The CDR3 has 14 residues. V shed 6 bases and J 4 bases; nucleotides not matched to a gene: 7. The V gene's germline CDR1 is SGHDT and CDR2 YYEEEE. Here the CDR3 reads CASTLRDRGYEQYF. In nucleotides, the CDR3 is TGTGCCAGCACCCTCCGGGACAGGGGTTACGAGCAGTACTTC.

J is TRBJ2-5 and V is TRBV18, with a possible D match to TRBD2 (5 bases). Trimming pared 2 bases from V and 3 bases from J, leaving 7 bases between. Germline V gene lookup returns CDR1 KGHSH and CDR2 LQKENI. The CDR3 length is 13 residues. The DNA of the CDR3 is TGTGCCAGCTCACCAGGGAGTAAAGAGACCCAGTACTTC. This codes for CASSPGSKETQYF.